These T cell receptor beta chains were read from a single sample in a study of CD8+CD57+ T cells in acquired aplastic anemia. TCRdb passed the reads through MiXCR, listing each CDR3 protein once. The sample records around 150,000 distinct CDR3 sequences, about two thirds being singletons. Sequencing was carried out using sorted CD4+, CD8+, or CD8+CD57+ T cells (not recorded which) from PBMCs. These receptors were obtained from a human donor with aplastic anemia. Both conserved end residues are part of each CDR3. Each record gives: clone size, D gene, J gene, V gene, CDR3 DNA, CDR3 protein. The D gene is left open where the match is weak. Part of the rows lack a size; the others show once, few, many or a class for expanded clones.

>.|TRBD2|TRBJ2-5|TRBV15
TGTGCCACCAGCAGAGAGGGACGGAGCGGGAGGGCCGGGGAGACCCAGTACTTC
CATSREGRSGRAGETQYF
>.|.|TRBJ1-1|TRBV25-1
TGTGCCAGCACAGGGGCGGGGGCGACTGAAGCTTTCTTT
CASTGAGATEAFF
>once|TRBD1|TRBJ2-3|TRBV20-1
TGCAGTGCCCCGGACAGGGCCACAGATACGCAGTATTTT
CSAPDRATDTQYF
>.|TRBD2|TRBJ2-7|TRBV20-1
TGCAGTGCCACTGGGAAGGCTAGCGGTACCTACGAGCAGTACTTC
CSATGKASGTYEQYF
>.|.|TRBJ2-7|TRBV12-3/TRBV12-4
TGTGCCAGCATGAAAGGTGGGGCTTTCGAGCAGTACTTC
CASMKGGAFEQYF
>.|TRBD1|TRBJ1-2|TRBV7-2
TGTGCCAGCAGCCCACAGGGTGGGACAGCCACGTATGGCTACACCTTC
CASSPQGGTATYGYTF
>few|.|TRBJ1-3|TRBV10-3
TGTGCCATCAGTGGGGACGGGTCTGGAAACACCATATATTTT
CAISGDGSGNTIYF
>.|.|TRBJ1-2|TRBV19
TGTGCCAGTAGTATCGGACAGCGTAGTGGGTATGGCTACACCTTC
CASSIGQRSGYGYTF
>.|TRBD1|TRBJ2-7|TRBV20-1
TGCAGTGCTAGAGACACCGACAGGGGGAGTATCTACGAGCAGTACTTC
CSARDTDRGSIYEQYF
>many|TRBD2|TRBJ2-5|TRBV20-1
TGCAGTGCTAGTGGGCGCCTCGGGAGGGAAGAGACCCAGTACTTC
CSASGRLGREETQYF
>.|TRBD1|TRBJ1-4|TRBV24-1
TGTGCCACCAGTGAAGCAGGGGGGGAAAAACTGTTTTTT
CATSEAGGEKLFF
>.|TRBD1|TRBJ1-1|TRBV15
TGTGCCACCAGAAGAGGGACAGCAGAAGCTTTCTTT
CATRRGTAEAFF
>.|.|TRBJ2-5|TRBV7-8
TGTGCCAGCAGCTTAGGGCGAAGGCAAGAGACCCAGTACTTC
CASSLGRRQETQYF
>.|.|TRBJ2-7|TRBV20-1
TGCAGTGCTAGAGGGCAGTCCTACGAGCAGTACTTC
CSARGQSYEQYF
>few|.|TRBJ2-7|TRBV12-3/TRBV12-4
TGTGCCAGCCAGGGGCGCTACGAGCAGTACTTC
CASQGRYEQYF
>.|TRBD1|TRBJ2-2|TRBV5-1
TGCGCCAGCAGCTTCGTGACAGGGGAAATTGCCGGGGAGCTGTTTTTT
CASSFVTGEIAGELFF
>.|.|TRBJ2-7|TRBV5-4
TGTGCCAGCAGCTTACGTATAGGTTCCTACGAGCAGTACTTC
CASSLRIGSYEQYF
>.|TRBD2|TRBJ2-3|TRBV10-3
TGTGCCATCAGTGAGTCTCCAACTAGCGGGGTTTCCACAGATACGCAGTATTTT
CAISESPTSGVSTDTQYF
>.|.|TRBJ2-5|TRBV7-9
TGTGCCAGCAGGAGAACCGAGGAAGAGACCCAGTACTTC
CASRRTEEETQYF
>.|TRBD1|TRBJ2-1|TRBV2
TGTGCCAGCAGCTTGGTTACAGGGGGCCATGAGCAGTTCTTC
CASSLVTGGHEQFF
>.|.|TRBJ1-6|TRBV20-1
TGCAGTGCTAGAGATCCGGCACCGTCGGGGAATTCACCCCTCCACTTT
CSARDPAPSGNSPLHF
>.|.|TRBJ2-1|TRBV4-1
TGCGCCAGCAGCCAAGGGGAGTTCGACAATGAGCAGTTCTTC
CASSQGEFDNEQFF
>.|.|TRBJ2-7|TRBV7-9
TGTGCCAGCAGCTATTCTTTAGACCGGGGCCACGAGCAGTACTTC
CASSYSLDRGHEQYF
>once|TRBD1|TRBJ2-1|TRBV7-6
TGTGCCAGCAGCTTAGCCTCGAGGGGGCCCAATGAGCAGTTCTTC
CASSLASRGPNEQFF
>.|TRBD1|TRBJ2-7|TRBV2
TGTGCCAGCAGTTACACCGGGACAGGGGGCGAGCAGTACTTC
CASSYTGTGGEQYF
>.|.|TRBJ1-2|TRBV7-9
TGTGCCAGCAGCCACGGCAGGGTGGGCTATGGCTACACCTTC
CASSHGRVGYGYTF
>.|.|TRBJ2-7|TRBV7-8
TGTGCCAGCAGCTTGAGGGTTGAGCAGTACTTC
CASSLRVEQYF
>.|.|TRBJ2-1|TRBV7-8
TGTGCCAGCGGTTGGACAAGAAGGGATGAGCAGTTCTTC
CASGWTRRDEQFF
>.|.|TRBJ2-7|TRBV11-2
TGTGCTAGCAGCAAAACTCAGGGATACTACGAGCAGTACTTC
CASSKTQGYYEQYF
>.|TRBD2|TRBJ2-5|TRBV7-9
TGTGCCAGCAGCCAGCCTACTAGGACTAGCGGGAGTCAAGAGACCCAGTACTTC
CASSQPTRTSGSQETQYF
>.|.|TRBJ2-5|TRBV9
TGTGCCAGCAGTCTCGTGGTCGGTGGAGAGACCCAGTACTTC
CASSLVVGGETQYF
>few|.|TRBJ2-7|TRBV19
TGTGCCAGTAGTATCGGGTTGGCACGCGAGCAGTACTTC
CASSIGLAREQYF
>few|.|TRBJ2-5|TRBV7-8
TGTGCCAGCACGTGGACAGAGTCCAAAGAGACCCAGTACTTC
CASTWTESKETQYF
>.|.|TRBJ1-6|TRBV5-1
TGCGCCAGCAGCCGGAGGGGGTCGAATTCACCCCTCCACTTT
CASSRRGSNSPLHF
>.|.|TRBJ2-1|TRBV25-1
TGTGCCAGCAGTGAACGTCAAGGGATCCATGAGCAGTTCTTC
CASSERQGIHEQFF
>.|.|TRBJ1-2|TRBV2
TGTGCCATCCCCTACGATGGCTACACCTTC
CAIPYDGYTF
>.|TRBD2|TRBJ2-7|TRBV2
TGTGCCAGCAGTGAATCTAGCGGGGATTCCTACGAGCAGTACTTC
CASSESSGDSYEQYF
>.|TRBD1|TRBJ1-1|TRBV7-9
TGTGCCAGCAGCTACGGAACGACAGGGTTCGCTGAAGCTTTCTTT
CASSYGTTGFAEAFF
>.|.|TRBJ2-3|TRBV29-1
TGCAGCGTTGACGGACTCGGGGGAAACACAGATACGCAGTATTTT
CSVDGLGGNTDTQYF
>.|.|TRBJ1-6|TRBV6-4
TGTGCCAGCAGCCGGCCAGGGATTACCTATAACTCACCCCTCCACTTT
CASSRPGITYNSPLHF
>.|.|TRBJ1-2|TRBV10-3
TGTGCCATCAGTGCGGCAGCTAACTATGGCTACACCTTC
CAISAAANYGYTF
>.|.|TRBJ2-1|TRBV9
TGTGCCAGCAGCGTAGGGGTGGGGAGCTCCTACAATGAGCAGTTCTTC
CASSVGVGSSYNEQFF
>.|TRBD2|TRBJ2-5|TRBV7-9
TGTGCCACCCAAACGGCGGGGGGACTGGAGACCCAGTACTTC
CATQTAGGLETQYF
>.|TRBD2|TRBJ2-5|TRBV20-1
TGCAGTGCTAGGAAATTAGCGGGAGATCTCTCAGAGACCCAGTACTTC
CSARKLAGDLSETQYF
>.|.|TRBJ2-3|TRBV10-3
TGTGCCATCAGTCCGCACACCTCTAGCACAGATACGCAGTATTTT
CAISPHTSSTDTQYF
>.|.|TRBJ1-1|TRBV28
TGTGCCAGCAGTGTTGGGCCTTGGGACACTGAAGCTTTCTTT
CASSVGPWDTEAFF
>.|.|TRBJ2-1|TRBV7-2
TGTGCCAGCAGCTCCCGGGGTCCTACGGGAAATGAGCAGTTCTTC
CASSSRGPTGNEQFF
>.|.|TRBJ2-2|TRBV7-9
TGTGCCAGCAGCGGGGGGATTTATCCCACCGGGGAGCTGTTTTTT
CASSGGIYPTGELFF
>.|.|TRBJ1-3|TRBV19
TGTGCCAGTAGTATTACTACATGGAACACCATATATTTT
CASSITTWNTIYF
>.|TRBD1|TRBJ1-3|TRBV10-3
TGTGCCATCAGTACCCCCTTGACAGGGGCTGGAAACACCATATATTTT
CAISTPLTGAGNTIYF
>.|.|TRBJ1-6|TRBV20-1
TGCAGTGCCACCCGGGAACCCTCGAGGCCTTATTCACCCCTCCACTTT
CSATREPSRPYSPLHF
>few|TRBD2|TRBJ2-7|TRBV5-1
TGCGCCAGCCCGGGACTAGTAAGCTCACGCTACGAGCAGTACTTC
CASPGLVSSRYEQYF
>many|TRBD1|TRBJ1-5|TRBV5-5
TGTGCCAGCAGCTCAGACAGGGGGCATCAGCCCCAGCATTTT
CASSSDRGHQPQHF
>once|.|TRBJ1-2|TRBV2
TGTGCCAGCCCCCGATTCGGCAGGAAGGGCTATGGCTACACCTTC
CASPRFGRKGYGYTF
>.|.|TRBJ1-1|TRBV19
TGTGCCAGTAGTATAGCTCACAGGGACACTGAAGCTTTCTTT
CASSIAHRDTEAFF
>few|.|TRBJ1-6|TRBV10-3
TGTGCCACGTTGCAAGGCTATAATTCACCCCTCCACTTT
CATLQGYNSPLHF
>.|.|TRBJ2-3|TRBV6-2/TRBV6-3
TGTGCCAGCAGTTACTCTCGAACGCCAGATACGCAGTATTTT
CASSYSRTPDTQYF
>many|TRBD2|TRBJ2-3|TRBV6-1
TGTGCCAGCAGTGATTCAGGGACTAGCGGGGCCGATACGCAGTATTTT
CASSDSGTSGADTQYF
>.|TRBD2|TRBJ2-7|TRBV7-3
TGTGCCAGCAGCTTAGGGACGGCTAGCGGGAGCTACGAGCAGTACTTC
CASSLGTASGSYEQYF
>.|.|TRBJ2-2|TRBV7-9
TGTGCCAGCAGGGGGGGACCGAACACCGGGGAGCTGTTTTTT
CASRGGPNTGELFF